These T cell receptor beta chains were read from a single sample in a study of Ad26.COV2.S vaccination and SARS-CoV-2 variants. The table came from immunoSEQ multiplex PCR; TCRdb's copy has only in-frame clones and leaves some out. This sample carries approximately 480,000 clones, around 85% of them seen once, and the ten largest clones take around 13%. Sequences were derived from peripheral blood, sampled in a trial of Ad26.COV2.S vaccine versus placebo. The receptor source for this set is a person between 18 and 65 years old who received the Ad26.COV2.S COVID-19 vaccine or a placebo. Each CDR3 is given with its conserved first and last residue. The order of the fields is CDR3 DNA, CDR3 protein, V gene, D gene, clone size, J gene. A D gene is named only where the DNA matches it firmly. Only some rows state a clone size, as once, few, many or a class for expanded clones.

TGTGCCAGCAGGAGGGGGGCTGAAGCTTTCTTT,CASRRGAEAFF,TRBV2,-,once,TRBJ1-1
TGTGCCAGCAGCAGGGACATTAACTATGGCTACACCTTC,CASSRDINYGYTF,TRBV28,-,-,TRBJ1-2
TGTGCCAGCACCCGACAGGGGGCTTCCTACAATGAGCAGTTCTTC,CASTRQGASYNEQFF,TRBV5-6,TRBD1,-,TRBJ2-1
TGTGCCAGCAGCGTAGCGGGAAGGGCCTTGCATCAGCCCCAGCATTTT,CASSVAGRALHQPQHF,TRBV9,-,-,TRBJ1-5
TGTGCCAGCAGATCCCAGACTTTGGCTGAAGCTTTCTTT,CASRSQTLAEAFF,TRBV6-5,-,-,TRBJ1-1
TGTGCCAGCAGTGTGACCCGTCGGACTGAAGCTTTCTTT,CASSVTRRTEAFF,TRBV27,-,-,TRBJ1-1
TGTGCCAGCAGCCAAGAGGGGGGGAGCCAAGAGACCCAGTACTTC,CASSQEGGSQETQYF,TRBV4-2,TRBD2,-,TRBJ2-5
TGTGCCAGCAGCGTAGGAGGGGGCGTCGGGGAGCTGTTTTTT,CASSVGGGVGELFF,TRBV9,TRBD1,-,TRBJ2-2
TGTGCCACCAGCAGAGGGTTAGCGGGAGGGCCGGACGAGCAGTACTTC,CATSRGLAGGPDEQYF,TRBV15,TRBD2,-,TRBJ2-7
TGCAGTGCTAAGGTGAACACTGAAGCTTTCTTT,CSAKVNTEAFF,TRBV20-1,-,few,TRBJ1-1
TGTGCCAGCAGGCCCGGCAGCCCGAGTTACAACGTCCTGACTTTC,CASRPGSPSYNVLTF,TRBV5-4,-,-,TRBJ2-6
TGCGCCAGCAAAACCACTCCGGACCCTCATATCAACACAGATACGCAGTATTTT,CASKTTPDPHINTDTQYF,TRBV23-1,-,-,TRBJ2-3
TGTGCCAGCAGCCTCCTCGGGGTAGCGGGAACTTACGAGCAGTACTTC,CASSLLGVAGTYEQYF,TRBV7-2,TRBD2,-,TRBJ2-7
TGTGCCAGCAGCCCGGGACTAGCGGGAGTTGCGTACAATGAGCAGTTCTTC,CASSPGLAGVAYNEQFF,TRBV6-2/TRBV6-3,TRBD2,-,TRBJ2-1
TGTGCCAGCAGTTTAATGGGAGCTGATGCCACAGATACGCAGTATTTT,CASSLMGADATDTQYF,TRBV27,-,-,TRBJ2-3
TGTGCCAGCAGTTACCCACGAGGGGGGGGTTTCTCACCCCTCCACTTT,CASSYPRGGGFSPLHF,TRBV6-5,-,-,TRBJ1-6
TGTGCCAGCAGCCACCTCACTGAAGCTTTCTTT,CASSHLTEAFF,TRBV3-1/TRBV3-2,-,-,TRBJ1-1
TGTGCCAGCAGTGATCCAGGTGCTAACTATGGCTACACCTTC,CASSDPGANYGYTF,TRBV2,-,-,TRBJ1-2
TGTGCCAGCAGCAATGCATGGGACACTAATCAGCCCCAGCATTTT,CASSNAWDTNQPQHF,TRBV6-5,-,-,TRBJ1-5
TGTGCCAGCACCGCGACAGGGTCCGAGCAGTACTTC,CASTATGSEQYF,TRBV2,TRBD1,-,TRBJ2-7
TGCGCCAGCAGCTTGGCCCCCGGGACAGGAAAGTACGAGCAGTACTTC,CASSLAPGTGKYEQYF,TRBV5-1,TRBD1,-,TRBJ2-7
TGTGCCAGCAGACCTACAGGGGCCCGGGGTGAAAAACTGTTTTTT,CASRPTGARGEKLFF,TRBV6-5,TRBD1,-,TRBJ1-4
TGTGCCAGCAGCCCCGGACCTCTCTCCTACGAGCAGTACTTC,CASSPGPLSYEQYF,TRBV9,-,-,TRBJ2-7
TGTGCCACCAGCAGAGTAGGGACAGCCATAAACGAGCAGTACTTC,CATSRVGTAINEQYF,TRBV15,TRBD1,-,TRBJ2-7
TGTGCCAGCAGCCCCCCTACAGGGCTAAACTATGGCTACACCTTC,CASSPPTGLNYGYTF,TRBV5-6,-,-,TRBJ1-2
TGTGCCAGCAGTTACTCAGTTGGTAGCTCGAATGAGCAGTTCTTC,CASSYSVGSSNEQFF,TRBV6-2/TRBV6-3,-,-,TRBJ2-1
TGTGCCAGCAGCTTAGGGGAGAATAATTCACCCCTCCACTTT,CASSLGENNSPLHF,TRBV7-9,-,-,TRBJ1-6
TGCGCCAGCAGCTTGGAGCAGGGGGCTGGGGAAAAACTGTTTTTT,CASSLEQGAGEKLFF,TRBV5-1,TRBD1,-,TRBJ1-4
TGTGCCAGTAGTATACTAGCGGGAGGTTCCACAGATACGCAGTATTTT,CASSILAGGSTDTQYF,TRBV19,TRBD2,-,TRBJ2-3
TGTGCCAGCAGCCTGAGCGGAGTCGAGCAGTACTTC,CASSLSGVEQYF,TRBV13,-,-,TRBJ2-7
TGTGCCAGCAGCCCCCCGTACCTTTGGGAGCAGTACTTC,CASSPPYLWEQYF,TRBV7-9,-,-,TRBJ2-7
TGTGCCAGTAAAGACTACGGCGGGAGGGACAATGAGCAGTTCTTC,CASKDYGGRDNEQFF,TRBV19,TRBD2,-,TRBJ2-1
TGTGCCAGCCGTTCCGGGACAGGGTCTAGTTCTGGGGCCAACGTCCTGACTTTC,CASRSGTGSSSGANVLTF,TRBV7-9,TRBD1,-,TRBJ2-6
TGCGCCAGCAGAAGGGGAAGCTCCTACAATGAGCAGTTCTTC,CASRRGSSYNEQFF,TRBV5-1,-,-,TRBJ2-1
TGTGCCAGCAGTTACGGCGGCGAGCAGTACTTC,CASSYGGEQYF,TRBV6-2/TRBV6-3,-,-,TRBJ2-7
TGTGCCAGCAGCTTGGCGGGGGACTCTTCCTACGAGCAGTACTTC,CASSLAGDSSYEQYF,TRBV5-4,-,few,TRBJ2-7
TGTGCCAGCAGCCGCCGGGACAGTCCCACAGATACGCAGTATTTT,CASSRRDSPTDTQYF,TRBV7-3,TRBD1,-,TRBJ2-3
TGCGCCAGCAGCCCGGATCGTCCAGATACGCAGTATTTT,CASSPDRPDTQYF,TRBV4-3,-,-,TRBJ2-3
TGTGCCAGCAGCTTAAAGGCAGCGGGAGGATTCTCCTACAATGAGCAGTTCTTC,CASSLKAAGGFSYNEQFF,TRBV7-2,TRBD2,-,TRBJ2-1
TGTGCCAGCAGCTTAGGTGGCGGCAACTACGAGCAGTACTTC,CASSLGGGNYEQYF,TRBV7-2,-,-,TRBJ2-7
TGTGCCAGCAGTTTATCGACTTACTTTGACAATGAGCAGTTCTTC,CASSLSTYFDNEQFF,TRBV27,-,-,TRBJ2-1
TGTGCCAGCCGGGCGGGGGTAGGAGGAATCAACGAGCAGTACTTC,CASRAGVGGINEQYF,TRBV3-1/TRBV3-2,TRBD2,-,TRBJ2-7
TGTGCCAGCAGTCTAGGGACCCGCGGAAGCACCGGGGAGCTGTTTTTT,CASSLGTRGSTGELFF,TRBV28,-,-,TRBJ2-2
TGTGCCAGCAGTGAGCTGGGACACTCGAACACTGAAGCTTTCTTT,CASSELGHSNTEAFF,TRBV6-1,-,once,TRBJ1-1
TGTGCCAGCAGTGAGCAGGCGGCGTGGACAGATACGCAGTATTTT,CASSEQAAWTDTQYF,TRBV2,-,-,TRBJ2-3
TGTGCCAGCAGCCTCGTCCCCAACTATGGCTACACCTTC,CASSLVPNYGYTF,TRBV28,-,-,TRBJ1-2
TGCGCCAGCAGCCAATCCGGGACAGGGTCCGGGGAGCTGTTTTTT,CASSQSGTGSGELFF,TRBV5-1,TRBD1,-,TRBJ2-2
TGTGCCAGCAACCCAAATATCGGGAAGGGGACAGATACGCAGTATTTT,CASNPNIGKGTDTQYF,TRBV5-4,-,-,TRBJ2-3
TGTGCCAGCAGCGTAACTCAGACAGGCACAGATACGCAGTATTTT,CASSVTQTGTDTQYF,TRBV9,-,once,TRBJ2-3
TGTGCCAGCAGCTCCCAGGGTAGGGGGGGTGAAAAACTGTTTTTT,CASSSQGRGGEKLFF,TRBV9,-,few,TRBJ1-4
TGTGCCAGCAGTTACTTATCGGGATCTGAAGCTTTCTTT,CASSYLSGSEAFF,TRBV6-2/TRBV6-3,-,-,TRBJ1-1
TGTGCCACGTCAGGGAGGAGGGGAGAGACCCAGTACTTC,CATSGRRGETQYF,TRBV5-4,-,few,TRBJ2-5
TGTGCCAGCAGTTACCAGGAGCGGGAGCACCACAATGAGCAGTTCTTC,CASSYQEREHHNEQFF,TRBV6-2/TRBV6-3,TRBD2,-,TRBJ2-1
TGTGCCAGCAGCCTACAGGGCGGTCAGCCCCAGCATTTT,CASSLQGGQPQHF,TRBV12-3/TRBV12-4,-,-,TRBJ1-5
TGTGCCAGCAGTAACCAAGGGGGGGGGCGCTACGAGCAGTACTTC,CASSNQGGGRYEQYF,TRBV27,-,once,TRBJ2-7
TGTGCCATCAGTGAGTCGAAATTCAGGGATCATGGCTACACCTTC,CAISESKFRDHGYTF,TRBV10-3,-,-,TRBJ1-2
TGTGCCAGCAGCGGTCTCGCGGGTGCTAGCACAGATACGCAGTATTTT,CASSGLAGASTDTQYF,TRBV5-4,-,-,TRBJ2-3
TGTGCCAGCAGCCAAACGGTACACCAGTACTTC,CASSQTVHQYF,TRBV3-1/TRBV3-2,-,once,TRBJ2-5